This TCR beta chain emerged from a study of cytomegalovirus exposure and HLA in healthy donors. Study-wide background: Earlier, almost 120 million unique TCR beta sequences were recovered from approximately 180 million T cells by an analysis. Overall study results and limits: Within an earlier analysis, most TCR beta V segments proved productive either about 90% or about 30% of the time. Some highly shared sequence variants likely arose as a pipeline artifact.

The primer mix had 60 Vbeta and 13 Jbeta primers. Assay: immunoSEQ multiplex PCR; the TCRdb copy retains only in-frame clones and omits some. The table has some 190,000 clones, around 80% seen once; the top ten hold about 1.6%. Samples came from healthy bone marrow donors. This clone appeared a few times. What it binds is unknown. A junction boundary mismatches the germline segment, possibly from a read error. This specimen includes other DNA sequences encoding the same CDR3. Source material: PBMCs. The clonotype originates from a man between 18 and 35 years old in good health and CMV-seronegative.

The CDR3 protein is CASSDSASGEQFF. As DNA, the CDR3 is TGTGCCAGCAGCGACTCGGCTAGCGGTGAGCAGTTCTTC. The rearrangement uses TRBV6-4 and TRBJ2-1, with 7 bases identical to TRBD2. Germline V lookup: CDR1 MRHNA, CDR2 SNTAGT. The CDR3 runs to 13 residues.